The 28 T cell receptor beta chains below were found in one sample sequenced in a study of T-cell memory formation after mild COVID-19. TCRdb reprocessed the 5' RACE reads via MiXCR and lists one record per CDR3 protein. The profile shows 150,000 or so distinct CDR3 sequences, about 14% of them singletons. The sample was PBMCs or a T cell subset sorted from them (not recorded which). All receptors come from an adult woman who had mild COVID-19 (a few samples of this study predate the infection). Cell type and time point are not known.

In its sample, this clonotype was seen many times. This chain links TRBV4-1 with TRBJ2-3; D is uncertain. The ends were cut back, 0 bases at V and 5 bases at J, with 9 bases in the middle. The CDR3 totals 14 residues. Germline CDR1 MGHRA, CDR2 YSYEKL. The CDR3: CASSQDLSGDTQYF. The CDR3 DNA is TGCGCCAGCAGCCAAGACCTCTCAGGAGATACGCAGTATTTT.

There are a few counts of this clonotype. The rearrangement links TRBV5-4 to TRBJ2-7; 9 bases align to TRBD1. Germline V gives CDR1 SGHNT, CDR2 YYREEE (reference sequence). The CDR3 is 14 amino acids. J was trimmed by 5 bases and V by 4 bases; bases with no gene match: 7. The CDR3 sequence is CASSPGQGRDEQYF. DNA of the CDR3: TGTGCCAGCAGCCCCGGACAGGGGAGAGACGAGCAGTACTTC.

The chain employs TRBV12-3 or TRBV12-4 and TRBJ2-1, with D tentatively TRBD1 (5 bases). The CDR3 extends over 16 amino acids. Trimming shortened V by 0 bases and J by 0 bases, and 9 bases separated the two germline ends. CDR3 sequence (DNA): TGTGCCAGCAGTTTAGCGCGTAGGGGCTCCTACAATGAGCAGTTCTTC. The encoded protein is CASSLARRGSYNEQFF.

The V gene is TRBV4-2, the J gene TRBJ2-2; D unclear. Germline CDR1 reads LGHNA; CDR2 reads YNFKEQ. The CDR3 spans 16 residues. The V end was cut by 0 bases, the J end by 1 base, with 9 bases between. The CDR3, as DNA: TGTGCCAGCAGCCAAGATGGCAGTATGAACACCGGGGAGCTGTTTTTT. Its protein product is CASSQDGSMNTGELFF.

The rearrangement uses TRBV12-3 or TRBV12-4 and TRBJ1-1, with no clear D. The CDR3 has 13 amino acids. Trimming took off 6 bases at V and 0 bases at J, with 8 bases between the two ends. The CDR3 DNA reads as TGTGCCAGCAGCTTTAAGCTGAACACTGAAGCTTTCTTT. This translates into CASSFKLNTEAFF.

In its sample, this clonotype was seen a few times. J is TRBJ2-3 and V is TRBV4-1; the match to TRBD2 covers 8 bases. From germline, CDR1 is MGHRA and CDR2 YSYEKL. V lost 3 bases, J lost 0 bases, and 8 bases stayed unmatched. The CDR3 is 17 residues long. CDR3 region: CASSHLAGKTSTDTQYF. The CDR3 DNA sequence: TGCGCCAGCAGCCATCTAGCGGGCAAAACTAGCACAGATACGCAGTATTTT.

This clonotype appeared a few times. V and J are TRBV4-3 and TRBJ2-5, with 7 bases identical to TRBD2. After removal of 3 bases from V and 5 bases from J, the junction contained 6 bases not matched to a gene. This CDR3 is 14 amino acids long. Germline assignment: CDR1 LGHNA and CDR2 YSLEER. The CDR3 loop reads CASSQRGGSETQYF. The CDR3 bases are TGCGCCAGCAGCCAGAGAGGCGGGAGCGAGACCCAGTACTTC.

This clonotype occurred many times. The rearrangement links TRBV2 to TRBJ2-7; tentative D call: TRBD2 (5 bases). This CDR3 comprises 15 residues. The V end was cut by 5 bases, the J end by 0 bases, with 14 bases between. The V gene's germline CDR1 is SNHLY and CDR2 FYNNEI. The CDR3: CASSYRGRSSYEQYF. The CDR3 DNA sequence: TGTGCCAGCAGTTATCGGGGTCGAAGCTCCTACGAGCAGTACTTC. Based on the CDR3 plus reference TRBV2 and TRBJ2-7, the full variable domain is EPEVTQTPSHQVTQMGQEVILRCVPISNHLYFYWYRQILGQKVEFLVSFYNNEISEKSEIFDDQFSVERPDGSNFTLKIRSTKLEDSAMYFCASSYRGRSSYEQYFGPGTRLTVT.

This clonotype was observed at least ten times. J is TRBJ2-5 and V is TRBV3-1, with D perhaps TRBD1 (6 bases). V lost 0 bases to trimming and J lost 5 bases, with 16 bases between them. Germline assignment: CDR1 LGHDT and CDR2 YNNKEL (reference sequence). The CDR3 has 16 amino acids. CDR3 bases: TGTGCCAGCAGCCAAGATGGGGGCGGTGGGGCGGAGACCCAGTACTTC. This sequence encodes CASSQDGGGGAETQYF.

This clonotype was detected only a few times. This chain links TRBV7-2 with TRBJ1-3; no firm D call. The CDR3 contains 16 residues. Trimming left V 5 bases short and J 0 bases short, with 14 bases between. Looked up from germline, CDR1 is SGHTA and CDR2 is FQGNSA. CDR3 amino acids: CASSISESGSGNTIYF. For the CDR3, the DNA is TGTGCCAGCAGCATTAGTGAGTCCGGCTCTGGAAACACCATATATTTT.

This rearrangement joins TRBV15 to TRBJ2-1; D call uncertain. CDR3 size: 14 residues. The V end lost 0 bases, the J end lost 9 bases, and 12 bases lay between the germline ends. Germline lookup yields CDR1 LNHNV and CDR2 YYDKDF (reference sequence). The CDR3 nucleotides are TGTGCCACCAGCAGAGATCAGGCAGCTTTTGAGCAGTTCTTC. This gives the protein CATSRDQAAFEQFF.

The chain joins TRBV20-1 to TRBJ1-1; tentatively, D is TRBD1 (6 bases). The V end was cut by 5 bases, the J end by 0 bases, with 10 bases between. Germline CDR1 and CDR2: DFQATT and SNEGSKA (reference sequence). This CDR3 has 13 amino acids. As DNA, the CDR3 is TGCAGTGCTTCGGACAGACTGAACACTGAAGCTTTCTTT. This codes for CSASDRLNTEAFF.

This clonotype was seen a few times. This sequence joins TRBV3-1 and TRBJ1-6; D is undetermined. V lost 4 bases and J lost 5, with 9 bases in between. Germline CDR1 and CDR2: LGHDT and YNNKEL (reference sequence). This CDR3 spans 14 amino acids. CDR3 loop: CASSLGYDNSPLHF. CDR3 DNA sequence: TGTGCCAGCAGCCTTGGTTATGATAATTCACCCCTCCACTTT.

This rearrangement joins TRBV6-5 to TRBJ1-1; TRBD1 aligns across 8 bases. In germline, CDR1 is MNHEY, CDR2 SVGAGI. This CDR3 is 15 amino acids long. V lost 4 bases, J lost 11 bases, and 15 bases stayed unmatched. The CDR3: CASSSTPIGQGWAFF. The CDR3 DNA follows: TGTGCCAGCAGTTCTACCCCAATTGGACAGGGATGGGCTTTCTTT.

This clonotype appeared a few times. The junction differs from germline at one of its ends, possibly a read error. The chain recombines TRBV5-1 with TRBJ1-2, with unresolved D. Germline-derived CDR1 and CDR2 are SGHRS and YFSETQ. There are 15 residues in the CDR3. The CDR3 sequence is CASSLEAGHGRFPFF. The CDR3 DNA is TGCGCCAGCAGCTTGGAGGCAGGTCATGGGAGGTTTCCCTTCTTC.

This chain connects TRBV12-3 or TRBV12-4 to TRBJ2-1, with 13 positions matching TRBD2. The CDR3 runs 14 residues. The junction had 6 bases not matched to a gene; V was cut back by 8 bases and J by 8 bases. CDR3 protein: CASGRTSGGHEQFF. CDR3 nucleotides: TGTGCCAGCGGACGGACTAGCGGGGGCCATGAGCAGTTCTTC.

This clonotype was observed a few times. The CDR3 nucleotides read TGTGCCTGGTTTAGCACAGATACGCAGTATTTT. Translation: CAWFSTDTQYF. The V gene is TRBV30, the J gene TRBJ2-3; the D is unclear. CDR1 and CDR2 from the germline V gene are GTSNPN and SVGIG (reference sequence). This CDR3 contains 11 residues. Trimming cost V 5 bases and J 0 bases, with 3 bases left between them.

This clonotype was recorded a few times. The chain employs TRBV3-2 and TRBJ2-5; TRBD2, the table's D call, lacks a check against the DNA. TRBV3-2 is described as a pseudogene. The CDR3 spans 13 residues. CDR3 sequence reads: CASSRVVAETQYF. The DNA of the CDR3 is TGTGCCAGCAGCCGCGTAGTCGCGGAGACCCAGTACTTC.

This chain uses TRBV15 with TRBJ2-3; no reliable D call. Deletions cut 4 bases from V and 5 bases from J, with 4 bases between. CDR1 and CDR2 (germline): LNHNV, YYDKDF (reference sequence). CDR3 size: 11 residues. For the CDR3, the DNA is TGTGCCACCAGCAAACAAGATACGCAGTATTTT. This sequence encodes CATSKQDTQYF.

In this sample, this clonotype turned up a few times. CDR3 sequence: CASSLEGLAGGPQETQYF. CDR3 sequence (DNA): TGTGCCAGCAGCTTAGAAGGACTAGCGGGGGGGCCTCAAGAGACCCAGTACTTC. This sequence joins TRBV7-8 and TRBJ2-5; the match to TRBD2 covers 15 bases. The CDR3 sequence is 18 residues long. Germline trimming cut 1 base from V and 2 bases from J; bases unmatched to any gene: 5. Germline V CDR1 and CDR2: SGHVS, FQNEAQ. The full variable domain, completed using reference TRBV7-8 and TRBJ2-5, is GAGVSQSPRYKVAKRGQDVALRCDPISGHVSLFWYQQALGQGPEFLTYFQNEAQLDKSGLPSDRFFAERPEGSVSTLKIQRTQQEDSAVYLCASSLEGLAGGPQETQYFGPGTRLLVL.

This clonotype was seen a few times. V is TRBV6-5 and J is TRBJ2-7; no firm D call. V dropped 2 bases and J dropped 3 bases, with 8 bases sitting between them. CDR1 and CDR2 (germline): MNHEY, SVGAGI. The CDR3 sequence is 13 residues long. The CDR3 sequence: CASSYREFYEQYF. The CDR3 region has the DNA TGTGCCAGCAGTTACCGAGAGTTCTACGAGCAGTACTTC.

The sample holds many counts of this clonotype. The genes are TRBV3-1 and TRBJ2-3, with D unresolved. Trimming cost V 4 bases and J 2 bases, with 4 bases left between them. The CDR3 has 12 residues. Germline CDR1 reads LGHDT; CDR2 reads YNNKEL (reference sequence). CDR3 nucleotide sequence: TGTGCCAGCAGCCGGGACACAGATACGCAGTATTTT. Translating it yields CASSRDTDTQYF.

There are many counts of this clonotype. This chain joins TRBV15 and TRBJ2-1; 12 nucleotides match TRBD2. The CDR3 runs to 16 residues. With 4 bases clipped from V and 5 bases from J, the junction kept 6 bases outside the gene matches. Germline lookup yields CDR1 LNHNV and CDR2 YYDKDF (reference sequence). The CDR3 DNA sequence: TGTGCCACCAGCACTAGCGGGAGGGCCTTTAACAATGAGCAGTTCTTC. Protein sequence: CATSTSGRAFNNEQFF.

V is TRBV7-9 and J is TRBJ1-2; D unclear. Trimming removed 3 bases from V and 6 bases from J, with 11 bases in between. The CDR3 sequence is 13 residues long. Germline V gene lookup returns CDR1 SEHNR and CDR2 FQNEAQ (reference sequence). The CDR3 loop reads CASSFRGVDGYTF. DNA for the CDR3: TGTGCCAGCAGCTTCCGGGGAGTGGATGGCTACACCTTC.

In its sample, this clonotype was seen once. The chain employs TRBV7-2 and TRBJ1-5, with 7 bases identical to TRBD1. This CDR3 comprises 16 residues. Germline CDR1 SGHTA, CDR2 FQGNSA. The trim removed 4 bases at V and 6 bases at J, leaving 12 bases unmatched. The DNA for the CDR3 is TGTGCCAGCAGCTATCATACAGGGGCTTGGGGTCAGCCCCAGCATTTT. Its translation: CASSYHTGAWGQPQHF. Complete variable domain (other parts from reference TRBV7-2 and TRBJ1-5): GAGVSQSPSNKVTEKGKDVELRCDPISGHTALYWYRQSLGQGLEFLIYFQGNSAPDKSGLPSDRFSAERTGGSVSTLTIQRTQQEDSAVYLCASSYHTGAWGQPQHFGDGTRLSIL.

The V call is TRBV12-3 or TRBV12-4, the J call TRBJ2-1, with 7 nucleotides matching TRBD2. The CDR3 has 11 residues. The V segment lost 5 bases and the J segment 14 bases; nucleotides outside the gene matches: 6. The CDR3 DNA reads TGTGCCAGCAGTCACGGGACTAATGAGTTCTTC. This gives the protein CASSHGTNEFF.

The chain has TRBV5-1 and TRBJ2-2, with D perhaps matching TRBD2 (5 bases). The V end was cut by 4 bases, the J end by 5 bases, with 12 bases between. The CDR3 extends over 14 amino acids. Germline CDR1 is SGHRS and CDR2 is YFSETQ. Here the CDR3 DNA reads TGCGCCAGCAGCCTCAACGGCGGGACCGGGGAGCTGTTTTTT. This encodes CASSLNGGTGELFF.

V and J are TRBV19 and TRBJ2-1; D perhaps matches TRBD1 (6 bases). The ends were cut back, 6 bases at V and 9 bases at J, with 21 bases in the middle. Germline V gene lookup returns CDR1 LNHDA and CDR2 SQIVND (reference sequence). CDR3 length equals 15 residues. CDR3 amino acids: CASSSLGARHSEQFF. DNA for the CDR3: TGTGCCAGTAGCAGTTTGGGGGCCCGGCATAGTGAGCAGTTCTTC.